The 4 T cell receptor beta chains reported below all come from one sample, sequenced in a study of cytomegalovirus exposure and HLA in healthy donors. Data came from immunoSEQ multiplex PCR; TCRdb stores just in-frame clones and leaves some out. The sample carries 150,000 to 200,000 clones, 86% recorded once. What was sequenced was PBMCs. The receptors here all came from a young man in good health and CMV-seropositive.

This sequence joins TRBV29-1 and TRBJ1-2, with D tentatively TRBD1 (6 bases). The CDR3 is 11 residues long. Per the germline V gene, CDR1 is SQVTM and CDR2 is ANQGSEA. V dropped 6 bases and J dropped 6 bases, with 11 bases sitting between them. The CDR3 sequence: CSVSQGNGYTF. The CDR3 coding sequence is TGCAGCGTGTCGCAGGGGAATGGCTACACCTTC.

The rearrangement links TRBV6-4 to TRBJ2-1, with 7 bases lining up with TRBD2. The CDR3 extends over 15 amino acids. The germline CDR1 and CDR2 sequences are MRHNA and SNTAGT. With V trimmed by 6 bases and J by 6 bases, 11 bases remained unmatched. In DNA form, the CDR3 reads TGTGCCAGCAGCCGGGAGGCTGACCCGGGCAATGAGCAGTTCTTC. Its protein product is CASSREADPGNEQFF.

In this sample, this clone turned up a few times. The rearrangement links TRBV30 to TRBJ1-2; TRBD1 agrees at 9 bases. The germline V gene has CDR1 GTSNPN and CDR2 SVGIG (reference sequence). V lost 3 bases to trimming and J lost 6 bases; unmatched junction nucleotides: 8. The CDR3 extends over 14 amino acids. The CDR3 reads CAWRIRDRDNGYTF. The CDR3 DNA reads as TGTGCCTGGAGGATCCGGGACAGGGATAATGGCTACACCTTC.

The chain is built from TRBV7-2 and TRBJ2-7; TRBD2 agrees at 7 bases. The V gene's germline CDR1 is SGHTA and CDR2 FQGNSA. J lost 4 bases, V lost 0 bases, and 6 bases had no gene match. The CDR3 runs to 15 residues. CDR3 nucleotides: TGTGCCAGCAGCTTAGCACGGGCGGGAGTGTACGAGCAGTACTTC. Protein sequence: CASSLARAGVYEQYF.